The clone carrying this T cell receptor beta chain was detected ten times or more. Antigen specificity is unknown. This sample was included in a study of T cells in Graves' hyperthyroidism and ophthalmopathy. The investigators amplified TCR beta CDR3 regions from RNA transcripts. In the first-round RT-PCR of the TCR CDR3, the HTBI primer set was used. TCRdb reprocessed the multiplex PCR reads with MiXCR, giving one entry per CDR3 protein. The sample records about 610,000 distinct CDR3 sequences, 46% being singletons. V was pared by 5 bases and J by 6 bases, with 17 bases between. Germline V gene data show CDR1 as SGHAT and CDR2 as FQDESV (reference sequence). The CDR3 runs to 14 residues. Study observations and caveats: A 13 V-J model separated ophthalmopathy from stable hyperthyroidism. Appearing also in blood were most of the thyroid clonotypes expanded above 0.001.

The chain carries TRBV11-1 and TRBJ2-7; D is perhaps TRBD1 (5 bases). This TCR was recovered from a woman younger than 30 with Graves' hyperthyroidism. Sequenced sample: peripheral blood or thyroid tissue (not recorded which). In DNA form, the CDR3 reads TGTGCCAGCAGCCGCCGACAGTTTTTCAGCGAGCAGTACTTC. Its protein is CASSRRQFFSEQYF.